The clone carrying this T cell receptor (beta chain) was detected a few times. The antigen remains undetermined. V was clipped by 5 bases and J by 2 bases; unmatched bases: 2. This CDR3 is built from 14 residues. This sample is part of a study of early T cells in non-severe SARS-CoV-2 infection. In the study overall: Investigators sequenced bulk RNA drawn from unsorted whole blood, and chains remained unpaired.

TCRdb fed the 5' RACE reads into MiXCR, producing one record per CDR3 protein. The repertoire consists of around 83,000 distinct CDR3 sequences, with more than 9% occurring once and the leading ten covering over 7.5%. Findings and caveats of the study: Matching with VDJdb favored anti-spike CD8 responses (missing private and CD4 specificities).

The chain carries TRBV12-3 or TRBV12-4 and TRBJ1-5; TRBD1 agrees at 8 bases. The receptor's source is an adult who was a healthcare worker with PCR-confirmed SARS-CoV-2 infection or an uninfected control (not recorded which). Sequences were derived from whole blood, sampled at baseline. The CDR3 loop is CASSLTGGNQPQHF. In DNA, the CDR3 is TGTGCCAGCAGTCTGACAGGGGGCAATCAGCCCCAGCATTTT.